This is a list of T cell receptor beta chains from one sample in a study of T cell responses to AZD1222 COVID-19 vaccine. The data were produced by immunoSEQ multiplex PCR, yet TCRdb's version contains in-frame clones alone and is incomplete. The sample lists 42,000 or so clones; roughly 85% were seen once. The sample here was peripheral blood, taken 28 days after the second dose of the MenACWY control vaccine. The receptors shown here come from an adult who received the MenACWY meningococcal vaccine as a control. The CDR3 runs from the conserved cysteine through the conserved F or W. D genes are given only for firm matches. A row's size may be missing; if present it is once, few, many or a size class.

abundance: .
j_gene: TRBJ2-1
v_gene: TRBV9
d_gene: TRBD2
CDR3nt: TGTGCCAGCAGCCCAGCGGGAGGGGGCTACAATGAGCAGTTCTTC
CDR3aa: CASSPAGGGYNEQFF

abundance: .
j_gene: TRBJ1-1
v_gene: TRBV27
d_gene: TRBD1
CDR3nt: TGTGCCAGCAGTTTCCAAGGGACAGCTGAAGCTTTCTTT
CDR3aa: CASSFQGTAEAFF

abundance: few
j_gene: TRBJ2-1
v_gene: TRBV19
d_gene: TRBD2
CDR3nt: TGTGCCAGTAGGCGGGAGGAAGTCTCCTACAATGAGCAGTTCTTC
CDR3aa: CASRREEVSYNEQFF

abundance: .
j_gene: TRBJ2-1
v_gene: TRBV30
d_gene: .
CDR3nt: TGTGCCTGGACAGGGTGGAGAGGGTACAATGAGCAGTTCTTC
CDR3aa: CAWTGWRGYNEQFF

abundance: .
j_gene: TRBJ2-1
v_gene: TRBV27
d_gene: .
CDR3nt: TGTGCCAGCAGTCGCGTTAGGAGCTCCTACAATGAGCAGTTCTTC
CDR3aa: CASSRVRSSYNEQFF

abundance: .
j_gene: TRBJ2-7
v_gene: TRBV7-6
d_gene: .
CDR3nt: TGTGCCAGCAGCTTAGAGGGACCCGCGACAGGGAGGGATTACGAGCAGTACTTC
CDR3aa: CASSLEGPATGRDYEQYF

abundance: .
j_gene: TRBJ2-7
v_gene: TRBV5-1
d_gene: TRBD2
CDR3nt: TGCGCCAGCAGCCCGGGACTAGCGGCGATTAGCTCCTACGAGCAGTACTTC
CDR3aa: CASSPGLAAISSYEQYF

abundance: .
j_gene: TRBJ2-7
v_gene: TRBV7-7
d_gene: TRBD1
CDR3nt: TGTGCTAGCAGCCCGGGACAGGGCTACGAGCAGTACTTC
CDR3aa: CASSPGQGYEQYF

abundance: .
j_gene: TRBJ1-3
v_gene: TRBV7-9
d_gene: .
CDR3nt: TGTGCCAGCAGCCTCGGGGGTGGGGGCTCTGGAAACACCATATATTTT
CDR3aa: CASSLGGGGSGNTIYF

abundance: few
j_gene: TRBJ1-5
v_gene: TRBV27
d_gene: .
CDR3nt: TGTGCCAGCAAAGCAAATAATCAGCCCCAGCATTTT
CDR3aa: CASKANNQPQHF

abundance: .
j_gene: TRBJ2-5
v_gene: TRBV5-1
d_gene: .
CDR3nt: TGCGCCAGCAGCTTGGAGGGAGGCTCATGGACCCAGTACTTC
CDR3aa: CASSLEGGSWTQYF

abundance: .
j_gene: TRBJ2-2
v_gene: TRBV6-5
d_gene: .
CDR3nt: TGTGCCAGCAGTTATTGGTCCGGGGAGCTGTTTTTT
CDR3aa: CASSYWSGELFF

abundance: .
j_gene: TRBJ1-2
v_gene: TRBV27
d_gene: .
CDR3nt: TGTGCCAGCAGTCCCATGCCGGGACATATCTATGGCTACACCTTC
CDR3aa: CASSPMPGHIYGYTF

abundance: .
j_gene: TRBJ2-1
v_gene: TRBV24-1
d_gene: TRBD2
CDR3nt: TGTGCCACCAGCCGGACTAGCGGGAGCTCCTACAATGAGCAGTTCTTC
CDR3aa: CATSRTSGSSYNEQFF

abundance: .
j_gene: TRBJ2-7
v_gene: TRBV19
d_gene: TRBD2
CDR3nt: TGTGCCAGTGCCGGGACTAGCGGGATCGGCTCCTACGAGCAGTACTTC
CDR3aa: CASAGTSGIGSYEQYF

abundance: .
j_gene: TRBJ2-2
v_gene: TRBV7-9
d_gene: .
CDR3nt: TGTGCCAGCAGCTTAGATGGGGCAGGGACCGGGGAGCTGTTTTTT
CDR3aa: CASSLDGAGTGELFF

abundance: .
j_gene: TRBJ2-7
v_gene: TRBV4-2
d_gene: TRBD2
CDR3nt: TGTGCCAGCAGCCCGGGGACTAGCGGAGGGAACTCCTACGAGCAGTACTTC
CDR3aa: CASSPGTSGGNSYEQYF

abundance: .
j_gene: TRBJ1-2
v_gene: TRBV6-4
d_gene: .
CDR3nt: TGTGCCAGCAGTGATTTCAGTTCGCGGTATGGTGGCTACACCTTC
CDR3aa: CASSDFSSRYGGYTF

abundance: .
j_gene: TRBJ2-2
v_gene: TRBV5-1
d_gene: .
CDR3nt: TGCGCCAGCAGTGGGAGGGGACAGCCGATACCAAACACCGGGGAGCTGTTTTTT
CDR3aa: CASSGRGQPIPNTGELFF

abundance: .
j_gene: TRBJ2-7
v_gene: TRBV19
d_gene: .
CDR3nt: TGTGCCAGTAGTTTGGAAATCGGCTACGAGCAGTACTTC
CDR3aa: CASSLEIGYEQYF

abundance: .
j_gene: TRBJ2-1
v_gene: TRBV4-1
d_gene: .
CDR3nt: TGCGCCAGCAGCCACCAGGGGCATGAGCAGTTCTTC
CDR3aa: CASSHQGHEQFF

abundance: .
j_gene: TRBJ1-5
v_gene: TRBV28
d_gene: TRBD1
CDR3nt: TGTGCCAGCAGTTTCATATTGGACAGGGCCCCCCAGCCCCAGCATTTT
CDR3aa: CASSFILDRAPQPQHF

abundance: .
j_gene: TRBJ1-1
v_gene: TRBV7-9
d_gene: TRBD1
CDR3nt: TGTGCCAGCAGTCGACAGGGGGGAGTTGGGAACACTGAAGCTTTCTTT
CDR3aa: CASSRQGGVGNTEAFF

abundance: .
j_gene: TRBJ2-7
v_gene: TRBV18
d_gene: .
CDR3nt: TGTGCCAGCTCACCACCGGTCGTAAGATGGGGAGACTACGAGCAGTACTTC
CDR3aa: CASSPPVVRWGDYEQYF

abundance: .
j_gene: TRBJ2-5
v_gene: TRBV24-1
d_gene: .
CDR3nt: TGTGCCACCAGTGATCGCACCCGGCGAGAGACCCAGTACTTC
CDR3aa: CATSDRTRRETQYF

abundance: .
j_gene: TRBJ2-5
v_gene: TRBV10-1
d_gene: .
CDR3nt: TGCGCCAGCAGTCCCCACGGGGGGCGGACCCAGTACTTC
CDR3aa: CASSPHGGRTQYF

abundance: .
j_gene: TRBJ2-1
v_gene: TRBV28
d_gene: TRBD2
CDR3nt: TGTGCCAGCAGTTGGAATAGCGGGAGGGCAGGGGAGCAGTTCTTC
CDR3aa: CASSWNSGRAGEQFF

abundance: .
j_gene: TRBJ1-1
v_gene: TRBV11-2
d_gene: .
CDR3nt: TGTGCCAGCAGCACAAACACGGCAGACTCTGAAGCTTTCTTT
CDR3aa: CASSTNTADSEAFF

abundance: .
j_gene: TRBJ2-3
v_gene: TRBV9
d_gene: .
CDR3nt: TGTGCCAGCAGCGTCAGCGCAGATACGCAGTATTTT
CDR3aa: CASSVSADTQYF

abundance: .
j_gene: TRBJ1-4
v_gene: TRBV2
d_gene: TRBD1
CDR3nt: TGTGCCAGCAGTCTTCTCTCCGGGACAGGGGCCGAAAAACTGTTTTTT
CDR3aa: CASSLLSGTGAEKLFF

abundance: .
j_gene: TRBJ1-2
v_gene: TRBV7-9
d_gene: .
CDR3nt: TGTGCCAGCAGCTTAGAGTCAGCGGACTATGGGGGCTACACCTTC
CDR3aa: CASSLESADYGGYTF

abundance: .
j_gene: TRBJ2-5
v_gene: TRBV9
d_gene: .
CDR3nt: TGTGCCAGCAGCACCTCAGAGACCCAGTACTTC
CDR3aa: CASSTSETQYF

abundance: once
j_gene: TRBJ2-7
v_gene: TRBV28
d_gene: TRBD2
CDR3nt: TGTGCCAGCAGTCCAAGCGGGAGGTCCCACGAGCAGTACTTC
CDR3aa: CASSPSGRSHEQYF

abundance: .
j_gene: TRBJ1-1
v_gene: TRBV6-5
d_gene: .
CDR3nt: TGTGCCAGCAGTTACTGGGGAAGAAGGTCCACTGAAGCTTTCTTT
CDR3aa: CASSYWGRRSTEAFF

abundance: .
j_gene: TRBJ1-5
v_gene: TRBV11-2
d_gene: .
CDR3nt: TGTGCCAGCAGCTTAGATGCCGGACAGTATAGCAATCAGCCCCAGCATTTT
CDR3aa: CASSLDAGQYSNQPQHF

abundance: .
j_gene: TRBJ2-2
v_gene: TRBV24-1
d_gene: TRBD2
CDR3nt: TGTGCCACCGGAAGGACTAGCGGCACCGGGGAGCTGTTTTTT
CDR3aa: CATGRTSGTGELFF